Sequencing of this TCR beta chain was carried out in a study of blood T cell repertoires in COVID-19. Background on the study: The samples span acute and convalescent COVID-19 from the United States, Italy and Spain. Sample material is recorded as cDNA or gDNA derived from T cells, B-cell-depleted T cells, or PBMCs.

V gave up 6 bases and J gave up 4 bases, with 15 bases separating them. Germline assignment: CDR1 MNHEY and CDR2 SVGAGI. The CDR3 is 14 residues long. As processed by the authors: Scientists estimated how many nucleated cells there were by amplifying reference gene primers. Sequenced by immunoSEQ multiplex PCR; TCRdb stores in-frame clones only, minus some. That table furnishes V, J and clone size, whereas the DNA furnished D and trimming. In the table there are roughly 20,000 clones, around 80% of which are singletons. Sequencing was performed on peripheral blood. The clonotype originates from a man aged 55 to 70 with acute or convalescent COVID-19. The J gene is TRBJ1-2, the V gene TRBV6-5; D remains ambiguous. CDR3 region: CASSPVQRSYGYTF. As DNA, the CDR3 is TGTGCCAGCAGCCCAGTACAGAGATCCTATGGCTACACCTTC.